This TCR beta chain stems from a study of neurological immune-mediated disorders. The cDNA was generated through 5'RACE incorporating 10-nucleotide random UMIs. TCRdb re-called the 5' RACE reads with MiXCR, one entry per CDR3 protein. The sample carries roughly 75,000 distinct CDR3 sequences, roughly an eighth recorded once. Noted time point: longitudinal time-point 1 (baseline). A total of 2 million PBMCs stored at -80 degrees C provided the unsorted libraries. Study-wide results and limits: Subjects shared no identical expanded-clone CDR3 amino acid sequences, suggesting private TCR-beta repertoires in all groups. Multiple sclerosis was found to have the least TCR clonal expansion, below healthy controls, and HTLV-1-associated myelopathy the most.

Germline CDR1 is MNHEY and CDR2 is SVGAGI. This CDR3 region has 15 residues. The V end was cut by 0 bases, the J end by 6 bases, with 13 bases between. A note on this clonotype: Its target is not known.

The source is a female donor with HTLV-1-associated myelopathy (HAM/TSP). The chain recombines TRBV6-5 with TRBJ2-3; tentatively, D is TRBD1 (5 bases). The sample comprised PBMCs. CDR3 amino acids: CASSYSLDPGDTQYF. The CDR3 DNA sequence: TGTGCCAGCAGTTACTCGTTGGATCCAGGGGATACGCAGTATTTT.